This TCR beta chain was sequenced during a study of technical replicates of blood from a few donors. This clone was observed a single time. Clones were read by immunoSEQ multiplex PCR, and TCRdb kept only the in-frame ones, dropping some. Among 65,000 to 85,000 clones listed, 90% to 95% were seen once. Trimming at V came to 6 bases and at J to 4 bases, leaving 3 bases not matched to a gene. This CDR3 region has 13 residues. Germline assignment: CDR1 MNHEY and CDR2 SVGAGI. The sample was T cells isolated from PBMCs. The clonotype comes from a human donor in good health. V and J are TRBV6-5 and TRBJ1-3; TRBD1 matches at 7 bases. The CDR3 nucleotides read TGTGCCAGCAGACCGACAGGGGGAAACACCATATATTTT. This translates into CASRPTGGNTIYF.